Presented here are 30 T cell receptor beta chains from one specimen sequenced in a study of T cells after yellow fever vaccination. Each CDR3 protein gets one entry after TCRdb re-called the 5' RACE reads with MiXCR. This table has fewer than 450,000 distinct CDR3 sequences, roughly 4.3% appearing once. Sequencing was performed on PBMCs, taken 5 days after the yellow fever booster vaccination. Receptors were obtained from a man aged 18 to 35 who received the YFV17D yellow fever vaccine.

The chain employs TRBV12-3 or TRBV12-4 and TRBJ1-2; possible D gene TRBD1, 5 bases. The V end lost 3 bases, the J end lost 10 bases, and 15 bases lay between the germline ends. The CDR3 spans 13 residues. The CDR3 nucleotides read TGTGCCAGCAGTTTGGGGGGGGAATGGGACTACACCTTC. The encoded protein is CASSLGGEWDYTF.

This clonotype was found many times. The gene calls are TRBV10-3 and TRBJ2-3; D not certain. V lost 6 bases to trimming and J lost 0 bases, with 4 bases between them. The CDR3 has 12 residues. Germline V gene sequence: CDR1 ENHRY, CDR2 SYGVKD. The CDR3 sequence: CAIRDSTDTQYF. The CDR3 DNA reads TGTGCCATCAGGGACAGCACAGATACGCAGTATTTT.

The chain is built from TRBV20-1 and TRBJ1-2, with D perhaps TRBD1 (5 bases). V gave up 5 bases and J gave up 7 bases, with 17 bases separating them. Looked up from germline, CDR1 is DFQATT and CDR2 is SNEGSKA (reference sequence). The CDR3 length is 13 residues. The CDR3 DNA reads TGCAGTGCTGGCACAGGATGGAGTAGTGGCTACACCTTC. Amino acids: CSAGTGWSSGYTF.

The V gene is TRBV7-9, the J gene TRBJ2-1; 8 nucleotides line up with TRBD1. Germline CDR1 and CDR2: SEHNR and FQNEAQ (reference sequence). The CDR3 totals 15 residues. The V and J ends lost 7 bases and 1 base, in that order; junction bases with no gene match: 6. CDR3 nucleotide sequence: TGTGCCAGCATCACCGGACAGGGATCCTACAATGAGCAGTTCTTC. Translating gives CASITGQGSYNEQFF.

The rearrangement joins TRBV7-6 to TRBJ2-7; D gene uncertain. CDR1 and CDR2 from the germline V gene are SGHVS and FNYEAQ. The CDR3 loop spans 14 amino acids. V lost 1 base to trimming and J lost 2 bases, with 9 bases between them. The CDR3 sequence is CASSLGGNPYEQYF. CDR3 sequence (DNA): TGTGCCAGCAGCTTAGGCGGCAACCCCTACGAGCAGTACTTC.

The table lists this clonotype with many counts. V and J are TRBV10-3 and TRBJ2-3; TRBD1 matches at 7 bases. The trim removed 3 bases at V and 4 bases at J, leaving 7 bases unmatched. The CDR3 loop spans 15 amino acids. Germline values: CDR1 ENHRY, CDR2 SYGVKD. The CDR3 region has the DNA TGTGCCATCAGTGAACGACAGGGTAATGCAGATACGCAGTATTTT. As protein: CAISERQGNADTQYF.

This clonotype was counted at least ten times. The chain uses TRBV20-1 and TRBJ1-4; D uncertain. There are 14 residues in the CDR3. Trimming took 6 bases from V and 2 from J, leaving 13 bases between them. CDR1 is DFQATT and CDR2 is SNEGSKA in the germline V gene (reference sequence). CDR3 in DNA: TGCAGTGCCCCGGACGGAGCGACTAATGAAAAACTGTTTTTT. It is translated as CSAPDGATNEKLFF.

The V and J genes are TRBV2 and TRBJ1-4; perhaps TRBD1 as D (5 bases). Trimming removed 8 bases from V and 0 bases from J, with 13 bases in between. The CDR3 runs to 15 residues. The V gene's germline CDR1 is SNHLY and CDR2 FYNNEI. As DNA, the CDR3 is TGTGCCAGCCTTGTAGGGGCAACAACTAATGAAAAACTGTTTTTT. Protein product: CASLVGATTNEKLFF.

This clonotype appeared a few times. The chain carries TRBV20-1 and TRBJ2-1; TRBD2 agrees at 12 bases. Germline CDR1 DFQATT, CDR2 SNEGSKA (reference sequence). V was clipped by 6 bases and J by 4 bases; unmatched bases: 4. The CDR3 is made up of 14 amino acids. The CDR3 nucleotides read TGCAGTGCCGGGACTAGCGGGCGGTACAATGAGCAGTTCTTC. Residues: CSAGTSGRYNEQFF.

The rearrangement uses TRBV7-6 and TRBJ2-1; the match to TRBD2 covers 9 bases. CDR1 and CDR2 from the germline V gene are SGHVS and FNYEAQ. The trim removed 6 bases at V and 2 bases at J, leaving 8 bases unmatched. The CDR3 loop spans 16 amino acids. For the CDR3, the DNA is TGTGCCAGCAGACAAAACCAGCGGGGGGCCTACAATGAGCAGTTCTTC. Residues: CASRQNQRGAYNEQFF.

This clonotype was seen many times. V is TRBV20-1 and J is TRBJ2-1; 11 nucleotides agree with TRBD2. With V trimmed by 2 bases and J by 8 bases, 5 bases remained unmatched. Germline V gene lookup returns CDR1 DFQATT and CDR2 SNEGSKA (reference sequence). The CDR3 extends over 14 amino acids. The chain's CDR3 is CSARNSGGADEQFF. CDR3 DNA sequence: TGCAGTGCTAGAAATAGCGGGGGGGCCGATGAGCAGTTCTTC.

This clonotype came up a few times. V gene TRBV5-1 combines with J gene TRBJ2-7, with 9 bases aligning to TRBD1. The CDR3 spans 14 residues. The junction had 2 bases not matched to a gene; V was cut back by 0 bases and J by 4 bases. The germline gives CDR1 SGHRS, CDR2 YFSETQ. CDR3 DNA sequence: TGCGCCAGCAGCTTGGCCGGGACAGGGTACGAGCAGTACGTC. As protein: CASSLAGTGYEQYV.

The chain combines TRBV20-1 with TRBJ2-5, with a weak D call TRBD2 (5 bases). V gave up 2 bases and J gave up 4 bases, with 11 bases separating them. The CDR3 consists of 13 residues. Per germline, CDR1 DFQATT and CDR2 SNEGSKA (reference sequence). The CDR3 spells CSARPTSPETQYF. DNA of the CDR3: TGCAGTGCTAGACCTACTAGTCCAGAGACCCAGTACTTC.

This clonotype was seen repeatedly, ten times or more. This chain links TRBV7-2 with TRBJ2-2, with 7 positions matching TRBD2. The CDR3 contains 13 residues. Germline V gives CDR1 SGHTA, CDR2 FQGNSA. The trim removed 5 bases at V and 5 bases at J, leaving 2 bases unmatched. The CDR3 region is CASSPGRTGELFF. In DNA, the CDR3 is TGTGCCAGCAGCCCCGGGAGGACCGGGGAGCTGTTTTTT.

This clonotype has at least ten counts. This sequence joins TRBV9 and TRBJ2-3, with 8 nucleotides matching TRBD2. The trim removed 0 bases at V and 4 bases at J, leaving 7 bases unmatched. The CDR3 consists of 16 residues. The germline V gene has CDR1 SGDLS and CDR2 YYNGEE. The chain's CDR3 is CASSVDGGAFPDTQYF. CDR3 DNA sequence: TGTGCCAGCAGCGTAGACGGGGGGGCCTTCCCAGATACGCAGTATTTT.

This clonotype was detected only a few times. J is TRBJ2-5 and V is TRBV20-1; tentatively, D is TRBD2 (6 bases). Trimming removed 5 bases at V and 5 bases at J, with 15 bases between. Germline V lookup: CDR1 DFQATT, CDR2 SNEGSKA (reference sequence). This CDR3 region has 13 residues. The CDR3 loop is CSAGGLRSETQYF. CDR3 DNA sequence: TGCAGTGCTGGGGGACTCCGGTCGGAGACCCAGTACTTC.

This clonotype occurred many times. V gene TRBV7-2 combines with J gene TRBJ2-3, with D uncertain. Trimming took 5 bases from V and 2 from J, leaving 8 bases between them. The CDR3 sequence is 13 residues long. Germline CDR1 reads SGHTA; CDR2 reads FQGNSA. The CDR3 loop is CASSLSPTDTQYF. CDR3 coding DNA: TGTGCCAGCAGCCTGTCACCCACAGATACGCAGTATTTT.

In the case of this clonotype: The junction differs from germline at one of its ends, possibly a read error. The chain employs TRBV25-1 and TRBJ2-1; D is unclear. The CDR3 is 14 amino acids. CDR1 and CDR2 (germline): MGHDK, SYGVNS. CDR3 DNA: TGTGCCTGCAGTGAATTCCCGACTGAAAATGAGCAGTTCTTC. As protein: CACSEFPTENEQFF. The whole variable domain, filled in from reference TRBV25-1 and TRBJ2-1, reads EADIYQTPRYLVIGTGKKITLECSQTMGHDKMYWYQQDPGMELHLIHYSYGVNSTEKGDLSSESTVSRIRTEHFPLTLESARPSHTSQYLCACSEFPTENEQFFGPGTRLTVL.

This clonotype has at least ten counts. A read error may produce the germline difference seen at one junction end. The V and J genes are TRBV5-1 and TRBJ1-2; tentatively, D is TRBD1 (6 bases). CDR3 length: 13 amino acids. Germline CDR1 and CDR2: SGHRS and YFSETQ. The CDR3 loop is CASSLDSNYGYTF. CDR3 coding DNA: TGTGCCAGCAGCTTGGACAGTAACTATGGCTACACCTTC.

The genes are TRBV19 and TRBJ2-1; a weak D match, TRBD2 (6 bases). The CDR3 length is 13 residues. Germline loops: CDR1 LNHDA, CDR2 SQIVND (reference sequence). Trimming shortened V by 6 bases and J by 8 bases, and 14 bases separated the two germline ends. Here the CDR3 DNA reads TGTGCCAGTAGGAGAGGACTATACCATGAGCAGTTCTTC. Translation gives CASRRGLYHEQFF.

This clonotype occurred a few times. The chain combines TRBV6-5 with TRBJ1-5; no clear D gene. V was trimmed by 2 bases and J by 0 bases, leaving 5 bases between them. The CDR3 sequence is 14 residues long. Germline CDR1 and CDR2: MNHEY and SVGAGI. CDR3 protein: CASSYTYSNQPQHF. The DNA for the CDR3 is TGTGCCAGCAGTTACACCTATAGCAATCAGCCCCAGCATTTT.

The chain has TRBV30 and TRBJ1-2, with a possible D match to TRBD1 (5 bases). Germline loops: CDR1 GTSNPN, CDR2 SVGIG (reference sequence). The germline V and J ends were trimmed by 2 bases and 4 bases, with 8 bases remaining between them. The CDR3 runs to 12 residues. The CDR3 coding sequence is TGTGCCTGGAGTCCTGACAGCTATGGCTACACCTTC. Translation gives CAWSPDSYGYTF.

This clonotype has ten or more counts. J is TRBJ2-3 and V is TRBV19; D may be TRBD1 or TRBD2 (7 bases each). CDR3 length: 18 amino acids. CDR1 is LNHDA, CDR2 SQIVND, per germline (reference sequence). Trimming took 4 bases from V and 2 from J, leaving 22 bases between them. The CDR3 protein is CASSKGRSQGGITDTQYF. CDR3 in DNA: TGTGCCAGTAGTAAGGGCCGCTCCCAGGGGGGGATCACAGATACGCAGTATTTT.

This clonotype was detected a few times. The chain employs TRBV18 and TRBJ2-1, with D possibly matching TRBD2 (5 bases). Germline CDR1 KGHSH, CDR2 LQKENI. Trimming pared 4 bases from V and 8 bases from J, leaving 6 bases between. The CDR3 extends over 11 amino acids. The CDR3: CASSREHEQFF. CDR3 coding DNA: TGTGCCAGCTCACGGGAGCATGAGCAGTTCTTC.

This clonotype was recorded many times. The J gene is TRBJ2-7, the V gene TRBV6-2 or TRBV6-3; D is undetermined. From germline, CDR1 is MNHEY and CDR2 SVGEGT. The CDR3 has 13 amino acids. Trimming pared 7 bases from V and 0 bases from J, leaving 10 bases between. As DNA, the CDR3 is TGTGCCAGCAACCTCAGGAGCTCCTACGAGCAGTACTTC. Its translation is CASNLRSSYEQYF.

This clonotype was counted many times. The rearrangement links TRBV6-6 to TRBJ2-7; perhaps TRBD2 as D (6 bases). CDR3 size: 11 residues. Germline CDR1 MNHNY, CDR2 SVGAGI (reference sequence). The V end lost 5 bases, the J end lost 7 bases, and 9 bases lay between the germline ends. Here the CDR3 DNA reads TGTGCCAGCAGTCCCGGACTAGAGCAGTACGTC. Residues: CASSPGLEQYV.

The V call is TRBV5-5, the J call TRBJ1-3; D is uncertain. Germline V gives CDR1 SGHKS, CDR2 YYEKEE (reference sequence). The CDR3 has 15 amino acids. Trimming removed 4 bases from V and 4 bases from J, with 15 bases in between. The CDR3 DNA reads as TGTGCCAGCAGCAGGACCACAGTCCCAGGAAACACCATATATTTT. Its translation is CASSRTTVPGNTIYF.

A few counts support this clonotype. Written as DNA, the CDR3 is TGCAGTGCTAGTATGAGGTCCTTTAGCAATCAGCCCCAGCATTTT. As protein: CSASMRSFSNQPQHF. V gene TRBV20-1 combines with J gene TRBJ1-5; no definite D call. Trimming removed 3 bases at V and 0 bases at J, with 12 bases between. The CDR3 covers 15 residues. Germline assignment: CDR1 DFQATT and CDR2 SNEGSKA (reference sequence).

This clonotype was seen many times. The V and J genes are TRBV7-6 and TRBJ2-7; D gene uncertain. Trimming took off 5 bases at V and 3 bases at J, with 17 bases between the two ends. The CDR3 is 15 amino acids. Germline V lookup: CDR1 SGHVS, CDR2 FNYEAQ. In DNA form, the CDR3 reads TGTGCCAGCAGCGAGACGCTAGGGAACGTCTACGAGCAGTACTTC. It is translated as CASSETLGNVYEQYF.

This clonotype has ten or more counts. The rearrangement joins TRBV5-1 to TRBJ2-7, with 11 nucleotides matching TRBD1. Germline loops: CDR1 SGHRS, CDR2 YFSETQ. The V segment lost 8 bases and the J segment 6 bases; nucleotides outside the gene matches: 7. The CDR3 loop spans 13 amino acids. The CDR3, as DNA: TGCGCCAGTACCGGGACAGGGGGAGCCGAGCAGTACTTC. It encodes CASTGTGGAEQYF.